In this sample, the clone carrying this T cell receptor beta chain turned up many times. What it recognizes is unknown. All donors were healthy Caucasians. This sample stems from a study of identical twins. A universal primer site arose from template switching, and cDNA bore unique molecular identifiers. Each CDR3 protein is one row after TCRdb ran MiXCR on the 5' RACE reads. The data show 650,000 to 800,000 distinct CDR3 sequences, around 8.6% seen once. Study-wide results and caveats: Twins' surplus sharing was weaker for beta out-of-frame sequences.

Germline V CDR1 and CDR2: SGHRS, YFSETQ. The CDR3 runs to 13 residues. V gave up 0 bases and J gave up 3 bases, with 5 bases separating them. These sequences were also reported in another study, on yellow fever vaccine responses in identical twins.

The chain joins TRBV5-1 to TRBJ2-3; no clear D. Sequences were obtained from PBMCs. The sequence was obtained from a woman between 18 and 29 years old in good health. The DNA of the CDR3 is TGCGCCAGCAGCTTGGTGGAGACAGATACGCAGTATTTT. Its translation is CASSLVETDTQYF.